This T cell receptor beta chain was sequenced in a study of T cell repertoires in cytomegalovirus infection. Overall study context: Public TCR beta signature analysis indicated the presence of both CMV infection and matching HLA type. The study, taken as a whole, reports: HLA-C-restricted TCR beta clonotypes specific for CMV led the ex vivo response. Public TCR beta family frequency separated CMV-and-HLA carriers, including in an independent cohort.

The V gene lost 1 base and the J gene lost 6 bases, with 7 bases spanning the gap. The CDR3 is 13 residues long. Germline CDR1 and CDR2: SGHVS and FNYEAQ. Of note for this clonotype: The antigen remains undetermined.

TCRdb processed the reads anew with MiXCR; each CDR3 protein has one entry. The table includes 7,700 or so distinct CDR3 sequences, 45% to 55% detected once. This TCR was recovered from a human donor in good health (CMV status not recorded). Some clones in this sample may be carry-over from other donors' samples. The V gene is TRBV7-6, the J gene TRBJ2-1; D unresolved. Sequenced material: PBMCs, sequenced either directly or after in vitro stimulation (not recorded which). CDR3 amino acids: CASSLERSNEQFF. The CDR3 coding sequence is TGTGCCAGCAGCTTAGAAAGGAGCAATGAGCAGTTCTTC. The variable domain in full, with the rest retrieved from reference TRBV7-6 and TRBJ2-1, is GAGVSQSPRYKVTKRGQDVALRCDPISGHVSLYWYRQALGQGPEFLTYFNYEAQQDKSGLPNDRFSAERPEGSISTLTIQRTEQRDSAMYRCASSLERSNEQFFGPGTRLTVL.